This paragraph reports one T cell receptor beta chain. Assay: immunoSEQ multiplex PCR; the TCRdb copy retains only in-frame clones and omits some. The sample contains around 84,000 clones, about 94% of which appear only once. This entry comes from a study of T cell changes during pregnancy in multiple sclerosis. Germline trimming cut 5 bases from V and 2 bases from J; bases unmatched to any gene: 6. CDR1 and CDR2 (germline): SGHAT, FQNNGV. CDR3 length: 14 residues. The TCR originated in a female donor in good health, enrolled as a control in a pregnancy study. The genes are TRBV11-2 and TRBJ2-7; 7 bases line up with TRBD1. This specimen consisted of peripheral blood, obtained in the second trimester of pregnancy. In DNA, the CDR3 is TGTGCCAGCAGCCCGTCGGGACAGCCCTACGAGCAGTACTTC. This encodes CASSPSGQPYEQYF.